The source of this TCR beta chain is a study of T-cell memory formation after mild COVID-19. For the study at large: Clustering of TCRs was largely donor specific.

Study-level findings and limits: Cross-reactive memory apparently joined, as some responding clones appeared in pre-infection memory.

This clonotype was detected a few times. Its antigen is unknown. Germline CDR1 reads SGHDT; CDR2 reads YYEEEE. V dropped 4 bases and J dropped 7 bases, with 12 bases sitting between them. The CDR3 is 12 residues long. Via MiXCR, TCRdb re-called the 5' RACE reads, giving one row per CDR3 protein. The data contain about 150,000 distinct CDR3 sequences, less than 40% of them seen just once; the ten biggest clones take up around 12%. This TCR was sampled from an adult woman who had mild COVID-19 (a few samples of this study predate the infection). Cell type and time point are not known. The material sequenced was PBMCs or a T cell subset sorted from them (not recorded which). V gene TRBV5-6 combines with J gene TRBJ2-7; D gene unclear. The CDR3 DNA follows: TGTGCCAGCAGCATCCCTATCGGGGAGCAGTACTTC. Protein sequence: CASSIPIGEQYF. Drawing the rest from reference TRBV5-6 and TRBJ2-7, the complete variable domain is DAGVTQSPTHLIKTRGQQVTLRCSPKSGHDTVSWYQQALGQGPQFIFQYYEEEERQRGNFPDRFSGHQFPNYSSELNVNALLLGDSALYLCASSIPIGEQYFGPGTRLTVT.